These 16 T cell receptor beta chains were all obtained from the same sample, sequenced in a study of CD8 T cells in ankylosing spondylitis. These receptors have no known antigen. General observations from the study: A TCR beta motif made of about 8 highly homologous variants seemed typical of ankylosing spondylitis blood.

One entry per CDR3 protein, called by TCRdb with MiXCR from the 5' RACE reads. The table shows 470,000 or so distinct CDR3 sequences, with 20% to 30% occurring only once. Material: blood, either unsorted or a sorted T cell fraction (not recorded which). Source of these receptors: a male donor with ankylosing spondylitis.

V is TRBV2 and J is TRBJ1-1, with TRBD1 identical over 10 bases. The germline V gene encodes CDR1 SNHLY and CDR2 FYNNEI. The CDR3 has 15 residues. Trimming cost V 7 bases and J 5 bases; bases outside gene matches: 10. CDR3 region: CASNAGQGDWTEAFF. In DNA form, the CDR3 reads TGTGCCAGCAACGCTGGACAGGGGGATTGGACTGAAGCTTTCTTT. Supplemented by reference TRBV2 and TRBJ1-1, the full variable domain reads EPEVTQTPSHQVTQMGQEVILRCVPISNHLYFYWYRQILGQKVEFLVSFYNNEISEKSEIFDDQFSVERPDGSNFTLKIRSTKLEDSAMYFCASNAGQGDWTEAFFGQGTRLTVV.

The chain employs TRBV25-1 and TRBJ2-1, with D hard to call. Germline loops: CDR1 MGHDK, CDR2 SYGVNS. V was pared by 0 bases and J by 5 bases, with 11 bases between. The CDR3 sequence is 15 residues long. CDR3 in DNA: TGTGCCAGCAGTGAATATATGGTGGGGAACAATGAGCAGTTCTTC. It codes for CASSEYMVGNNEQFF.

This clonotype was seen a few times. The chain links TRBV20-1 to TRBJ1-4; D gene ambiguous. The CDR3 is 13 amino acids. Germline lookup yields CDR1 DFQATT and CDR2 SNEGSKA (reference sequence). Trimming shortened V by 4 bases and J by 7 bases, and 13 bases separated the two germline ends. The DNA of the CDR3 is TGCAGTGCTATAGGGAAAGGTGGTGAAAAACTGTTTTTT. It encodes CSAIGKGGEKLFF.

This sequence joins TRBV20-1 and TRBJ1-2; no clear D gene. This CDR3 has 12 residues. Trimming shortened V by 3 bases and J by 1 base, and 6 bases separated the two germline ends. Germline CDR1 is DFQATT and CDR2 is SNEGSKA (reference sequence). CDR3 bases: TGCAGTGCTAGGGTCAGTAACTATGGCTACACCTTC. Translated: CSARVSNYGYTF.

The chain links TRBV3-1 to TRBJ2-1; D unclear. The V gene lost 6 bases and the J gene lost 1 base, with 13 bases spanning the gap. This CDR3 spans 15 amino acids. Germline V lookup: CDR1 LGHDT, CDR2 YNNKEL (reference sequence). Here the CDR3 reads CASSRNSPSYNEQFF. The DNA of the CDR3 is TGTGCCAGCAGTCGTAACAGTCCATCCTACAATGAGCAGTTCTTC.

The chain is built from TRBV24-1 and TRBJ2-5, with a possible D match to TRBD2 (6 bases). This CDR3 spans 15 amino acids. Trimming stripped 3 bases from V and 4 bases from J, with 14 bases between. From germline, CDR1 is KGHDR and CDR2 SFDVKD. CDR3 amino acids: CATSDSGGTGETQYF. In DNA form, the CDR3 reads TGTGCCACCAGTGATAGCGGAGGGACTGGAGAGACCCAGTACTTC.

This clonotype has only a few counts. The J gene is TRBJ2-2, the V gene TRBV20-1, with 7 bases matching TRBD1. With 2 bases clipped from V and 3 bases from J, the junction kept 3 bases outside the gene matches. Germline CDR1 is DFQATT and CDR2 is SNEGSKA (reference sequence). This CDR3 has 14 amino acids. In nucleotides, the CDR3 is TGCAGTGCTAGACCGACAGGGTACACCGGGGAGCTGTTTTTT. It encodes CSARPTGYTGELFF.

The table lists this clonotype with a few counts. The chain has TRBV6-6 and TRBJ2-5; no reliable D call. The CDR3 consists of 11 residues. V was clipped by 8 bases and J by 7 bases, with 11 bases between them. Germline V gene sequence: CDR1 MNHNY, CDR2 SVGAGI (reference sequence). CDR3 amino acids: CASGELGTQYF. CDR3 nucleotides: TGTGCCAGCGGGGAACTGGGGACCCAGTACTTC.

In this sample, this clonotype turned up a few times. This chain joins TRBV18 and TRBJ2-2; D is unclear. There are 16 residues in the CDR3. V lost 1 base to trimming and J lost 1 base, with 10 bases between them. The germline CDR1 and CDR2 sequences are KGHSH and LQKENI. DNA for the CDR3: TGTGCCAGCTCACCACTAGATCTATGGAACACCGGGGAGCTGTTTTTT. Its translation: CASSPLDLWNTGELFF.

The chain recombines TRBV7-8 with TRBJ2-5; the D is unclear. V was clipped by 1 base and J by 5 bases, with 14 bases between them. The CDR3 is made up of 15 amino acids. Per the germline V gene, CDR1 is SGHVS and CDR2 is FQNEAQ. The CDR3: CASSLEWALEETQYF. As DNA, the CDR3 is TGTGCCAGCAGCTTAGAGTGGGCCCTGGAGGAGACCCAGTACTTC.

This chain connects TRBV12-3 or TRBV12-4 to TRBJ2-5; D remains ambiguous. The CDR3 is made up of 13 amino acids. V gave up 2 bases and J gave up 6 bases, with 10 bases separating them. In nucleotides, the CDR3 is TGTGCCAGCAGTTTAATGGGGTTGAAGACCCAGTACTTC. Amino acids: CASSLMGLKTQYF.

This clonotype was recorded a few times. The chain carries TRBV7-9 and TRBJ1-2, with TRBD1 matching over 7 bases. V dropped 2 bases and J dropped 7; count of bases not matched to a gene: 7. The length of the CDR3 is 14 residues. Germline V gene data show CDR1 as SEHNR and CDR2 as FQNEAQ (reference sequence). CDR3 sequence reads: CASSLSTGAGGYTF. The CDR3 DNA sequence: TGTGCCAGCAGCTTATCAACAGGGGCGGGTGGCTACACCTTC.

The table lists this clonotype with a few counts. This rearrangement joins TRBV12-3 or TRBV12-4 to TRBJ1-3; D unclear. With 1 base removed from V and 2 bases from J, the gap between germline ends came to 12 bases. This CDR3 is built from 16 residues. As DNA, the CDR3 is TGTGCCAGCAGTTTAGAAACGACTGGCACTGGAAACACCATATATTTT. Amino acids: CASSLETTGTGNTIYF.

This clonotype turned up a few times. This sequence joins TRBV2 and TRBJ2-7; D might be TRBD2 (6 bases). V lost 4 bases, J lost 3 bases, and 10 bases lay in between. Germline assignment: CDR1 SNHLY and CDR2 FYNNEI. The CDR3 loop spans 13 amino acids. DNA of the CDR3: TGTGCCAGCAGTGGACTAGGTGACTACGAGCAGTACGTC. This encodes CASSGLGDYEQYV.

The chain recombines TRBV20-1 with TRBJ2-7; 7 positions agree with TRBD2. Germline assignment: CDR1 DFQATT and CDR2 SNEGSKA (reference sequence). J was trimmed by 5 bases and V by 4 bases; bases with no gene match: 8. This CDR3 has 13 amino acids. Written as DNA, the CDR3 is TGCAGTGCTAAATCGGGGGGTAGTAACGAGCAGTACGTC. Protein: CSAKSGGSNEQYV.

This clonotype was recorded a few times. This chain uses TRBV5-1 with TRBJ2-1; possible D gene TRBD1, 6 bases. V dropped 3 bases and J dropped 0 bases, with 13 bases sitting between them. This CDR3 has 16 amino acids. Germline V gene sequence: CDR1 SGHRS, CDR2 YFSETQ. The CDR3 is CASSYTGPSSYNEQFF. The CDR3 coding sequence is TGCGCCAGCAGCTATACAGGGCCGAGCTCCTACAATGAGCAGTTCTTC. Filled out from reference TRBV5-1 and TRBJ2-1, the complete variable domain reads KAGVTQTPRYLIKTRGQQVTLSCSPISGHRSVSWYQQTPGQGLQFLFEYFSETQRNKGNFPGRFSGRQFSNSRSEMNVSTLELGDSALYLCASSYTGPSSYNEQFFGPGTRLTVL.